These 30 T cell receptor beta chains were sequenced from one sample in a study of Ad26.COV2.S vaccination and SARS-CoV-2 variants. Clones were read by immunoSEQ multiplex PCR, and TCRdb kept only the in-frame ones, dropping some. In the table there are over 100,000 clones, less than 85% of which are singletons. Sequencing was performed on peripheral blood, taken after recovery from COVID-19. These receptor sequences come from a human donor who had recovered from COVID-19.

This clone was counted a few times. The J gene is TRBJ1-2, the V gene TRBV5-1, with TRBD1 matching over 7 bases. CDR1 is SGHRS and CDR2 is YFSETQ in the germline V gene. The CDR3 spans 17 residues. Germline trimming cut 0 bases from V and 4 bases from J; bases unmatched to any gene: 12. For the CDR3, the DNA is TGCGCCAGCAGCTTGGGGGGCTTAAGGGGGCGAAGCTATGGCTACACCTTC. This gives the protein CASSLGGLRGRSYGYTF.

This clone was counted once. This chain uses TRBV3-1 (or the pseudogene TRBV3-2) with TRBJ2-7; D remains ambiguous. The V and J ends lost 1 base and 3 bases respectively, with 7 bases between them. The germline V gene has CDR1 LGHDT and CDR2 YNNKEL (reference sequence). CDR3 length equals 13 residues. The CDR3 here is CASSQAVGYEQYF. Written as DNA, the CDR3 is TGTGCCAGCAGCCAAGCCGTAGGCTACGAGCAGTACTTC.

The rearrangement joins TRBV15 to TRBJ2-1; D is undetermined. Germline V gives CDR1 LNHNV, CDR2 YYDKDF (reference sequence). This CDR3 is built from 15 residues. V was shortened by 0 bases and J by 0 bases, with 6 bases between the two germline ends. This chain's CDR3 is CATSRERSSYNEQFF. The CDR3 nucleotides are TGTGCCACCAGCAGAGAGAGAAGCTCCTACAATGAGCAGTTCTTC.

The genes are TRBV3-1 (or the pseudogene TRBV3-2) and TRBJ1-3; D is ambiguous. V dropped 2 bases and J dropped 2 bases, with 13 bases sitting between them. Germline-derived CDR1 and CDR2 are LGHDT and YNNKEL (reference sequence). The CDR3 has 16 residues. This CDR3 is CASSQSASTPGNTIYF. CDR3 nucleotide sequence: TGTGCCAGCAGCCAATCAGCTTCCACTCCTGGAAACACCATATATTTT.

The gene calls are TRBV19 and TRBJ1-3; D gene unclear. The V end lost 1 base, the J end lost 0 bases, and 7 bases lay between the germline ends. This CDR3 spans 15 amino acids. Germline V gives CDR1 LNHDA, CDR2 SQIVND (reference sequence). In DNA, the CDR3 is TGTGCCAGTAGTATAGTAGGAATCTCTGGAAACACCATATATTTT. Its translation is CASSIVGISGNTIYF.

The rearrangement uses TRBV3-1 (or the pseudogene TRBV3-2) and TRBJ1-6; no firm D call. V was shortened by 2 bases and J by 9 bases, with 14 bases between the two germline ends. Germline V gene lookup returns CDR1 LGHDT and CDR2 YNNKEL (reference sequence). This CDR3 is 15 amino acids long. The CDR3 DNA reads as TGTGCCAGCAGCCAATTTGAACGTCGCAGTTCACCCCTCCACTTT. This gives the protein CASSQFERRSSPLHF.

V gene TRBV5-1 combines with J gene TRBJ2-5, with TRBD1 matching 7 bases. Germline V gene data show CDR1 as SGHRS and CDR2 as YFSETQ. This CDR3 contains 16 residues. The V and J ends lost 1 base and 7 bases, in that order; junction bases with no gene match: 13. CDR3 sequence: CASSLTGQPAVGTQYF. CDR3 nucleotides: TGCGCCAGCAGCTTGACGGGACAGCCCGCGGTGGGGACCCAGTACTTC.

CDR3 DNA sequence: TGTGCCAGCTCTCACGACAACCCCTACGAGCAGTACTTC. Translated: CASSHDNPYEQYF. This chain connects TRBV18 to TRBJ2-7; D remains unclear. V shed 6 bases and J shed 2 bases, with 11 bases lying between them. Germline V CDR1 and CDR2: KGHSH, LQKENI. This CDR3 has 13 residues.

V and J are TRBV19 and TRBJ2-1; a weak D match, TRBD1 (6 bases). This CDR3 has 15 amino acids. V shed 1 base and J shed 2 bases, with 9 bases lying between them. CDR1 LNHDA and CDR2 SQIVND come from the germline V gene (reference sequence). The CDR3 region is CASSIGGGAYNEQFF. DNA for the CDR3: TGTGCCAGTAGTATAGGAGGGGGAGCCTACAATGAGCAGTTCTTC.

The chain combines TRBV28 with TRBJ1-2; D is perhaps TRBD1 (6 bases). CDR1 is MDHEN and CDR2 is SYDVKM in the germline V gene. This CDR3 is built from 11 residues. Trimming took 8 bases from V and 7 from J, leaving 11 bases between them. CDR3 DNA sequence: TGTGCCAGCGAAACAGGGTCTGGCTACACCTTC. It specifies CASETGSGYTF.

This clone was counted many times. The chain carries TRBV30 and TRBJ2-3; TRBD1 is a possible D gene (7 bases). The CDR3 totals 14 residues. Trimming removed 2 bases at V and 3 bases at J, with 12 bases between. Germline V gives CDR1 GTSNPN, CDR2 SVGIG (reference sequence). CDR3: CAWSWQGGTDTQYF. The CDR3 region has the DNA TGTGCCTGGAGTTGGCAGGGGGGTACAGATACGCAGTATTTT.

CDR3 DNA: TGTGCCAGCAGCTTAACAGGAAGGTCACCCCTCCACTTT. This sequence encodes CASSLTGRSPLHF. V and J are TRBV7-3 and TRBJ1-6; D is unresolved. Trimming cost V 0 bases and J 10 bases, with 7 bases left between them. Germline CDR1 reads SGHTA; CDR2 reads FQGTGA. The CDR3 runs to 13 residues. The full variable domain, with the rest looked up from reference TRBV7-3 and TRBJ1-6, is GAGVSQTPSNKVTEKGKYVELRCDPISGHTALYWYRQSLGQGPEFLIYFQGTGAADDSGLPNDRFFAVRPEGSVSTLKIQRTERGDSAVYLCASSLTGRSPLHFGNGTRLTVT.

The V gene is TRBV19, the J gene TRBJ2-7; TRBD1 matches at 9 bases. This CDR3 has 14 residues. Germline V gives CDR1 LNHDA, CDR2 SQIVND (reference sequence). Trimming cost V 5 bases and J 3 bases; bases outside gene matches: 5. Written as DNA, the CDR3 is TGTGCCAGTAGTGTTCGACAGGGGGGCTACGAGCAGTACTTC. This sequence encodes CASSVRQGGYEQYF.

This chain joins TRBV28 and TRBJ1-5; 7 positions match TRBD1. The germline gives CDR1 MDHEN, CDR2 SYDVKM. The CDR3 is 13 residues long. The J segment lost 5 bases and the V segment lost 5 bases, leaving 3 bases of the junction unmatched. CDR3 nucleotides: TGTGCCAGCAGTAACAGGGGCCATCAGCCCCAGCATTTT. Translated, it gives CASSNRGHQPQHF.

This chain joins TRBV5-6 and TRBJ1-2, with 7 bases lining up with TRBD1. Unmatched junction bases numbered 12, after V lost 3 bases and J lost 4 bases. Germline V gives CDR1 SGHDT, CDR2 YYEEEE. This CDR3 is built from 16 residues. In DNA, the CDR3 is TGTGCCAGCAGCTCGATAGGGGGCCTCGGGGGCTATGGCTACACCTTC. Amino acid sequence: CASSSIGGLGGYGYTF.

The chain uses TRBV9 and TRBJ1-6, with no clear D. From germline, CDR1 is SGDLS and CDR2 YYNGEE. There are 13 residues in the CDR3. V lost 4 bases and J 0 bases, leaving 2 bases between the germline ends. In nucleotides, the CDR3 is TGTGCCAGCAGCCTCTCCTATAATTCACCCCTCCACTTT. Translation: CASSLSYNSPLHF.

The DNA for the CDR3 is TGTGCCAGCAGTTCTACCGGGAGCAAGGGGGGAGAAAAACTGTTTTTT. Translation gives CASSSTGSKGGEKLFF. The V call is TRBV27, the J call TRBJ1-4, with D possibly TRBD1 on 6 matching bases. This CDR3 contains 16 residues. Germline loops: CDR1 MNHEY, CDR2 SMNVEV (reference sequence). The V end lost 4 bases, the J end lost 8 bases, and 20 bases lay between the germline ends.

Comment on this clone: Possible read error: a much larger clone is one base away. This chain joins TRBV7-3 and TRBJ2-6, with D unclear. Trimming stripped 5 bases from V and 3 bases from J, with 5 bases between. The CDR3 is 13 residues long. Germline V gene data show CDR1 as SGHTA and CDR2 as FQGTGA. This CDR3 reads CASSGVGANVLTF. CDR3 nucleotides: TGTGCCAGCAGCGGGGTTGGGGCCAACGTCCTGACTTTC.

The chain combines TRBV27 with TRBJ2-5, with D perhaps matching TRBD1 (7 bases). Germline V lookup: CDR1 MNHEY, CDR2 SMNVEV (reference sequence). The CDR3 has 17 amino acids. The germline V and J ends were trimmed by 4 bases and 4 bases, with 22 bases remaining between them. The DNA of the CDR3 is TGTGCCAGCAGTTCCAGACCCCCAGGGGGGCTAGGAGAGACCCAGTACTTC. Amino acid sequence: CASSSRPPGGLGETQYF.

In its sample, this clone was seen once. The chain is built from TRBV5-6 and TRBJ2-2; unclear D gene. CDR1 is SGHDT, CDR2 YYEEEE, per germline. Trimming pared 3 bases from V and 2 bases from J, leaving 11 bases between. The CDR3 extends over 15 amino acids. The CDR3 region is CASSSGPTNTGELFF. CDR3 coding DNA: TGTGCCAGCAGCTCCGGACCTACCAACACCGGGGAGCTGTTTTTT.

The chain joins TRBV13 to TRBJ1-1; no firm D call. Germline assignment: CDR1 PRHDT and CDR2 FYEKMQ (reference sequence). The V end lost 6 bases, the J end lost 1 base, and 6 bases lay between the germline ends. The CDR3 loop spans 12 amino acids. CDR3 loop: CASRRGNTEAFF. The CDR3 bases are TGTGCCAGCAGGCGGGGGAACACTGAAGCTTTCTTT.

Written as DNA, the CDR3 is TGTGCCAGCAGCCCACAGGGACAGGGATACAATGAGCAGTTCTTC. Translated: CASSPQGQGYNEQFF. This rearrangement joins TRBV7-9 to TRBJ2-1; 9 nucleotides agree with TRBD1. Germline loops: CDR1 SEHNR, CDR2 FQNEAQ (reference sequence). The ends lost 5 bases at V and 4 bases at J; junction bases unmatched: 6. The CDR3 contains 15 residues.

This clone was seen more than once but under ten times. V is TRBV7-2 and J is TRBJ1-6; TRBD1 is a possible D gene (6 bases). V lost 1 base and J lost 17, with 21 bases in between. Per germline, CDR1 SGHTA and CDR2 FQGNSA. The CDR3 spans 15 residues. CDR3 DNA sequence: TGTGCCAGCAGCTTAGAAGTACAGCGAGGGACAACCATCCACTTT. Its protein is CASSLEVQRGTTIHF.

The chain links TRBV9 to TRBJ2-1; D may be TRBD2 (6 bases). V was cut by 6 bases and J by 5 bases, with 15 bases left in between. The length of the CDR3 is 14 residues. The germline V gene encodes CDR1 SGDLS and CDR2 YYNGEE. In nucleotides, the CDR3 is TGTGCCAGCACCCTGGGGGGAGGTAACAATGAGCAGTTCTTC. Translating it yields CASTLGGGNNEQFF.

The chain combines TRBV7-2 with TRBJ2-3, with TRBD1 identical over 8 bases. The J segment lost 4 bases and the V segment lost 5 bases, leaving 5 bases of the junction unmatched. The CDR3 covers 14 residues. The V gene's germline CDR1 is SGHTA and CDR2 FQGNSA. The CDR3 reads CASSPGQGPDTQYF. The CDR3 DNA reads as TGTGCCAGCAGCCCAGGACAGGGCCCAGATACGCAGTATTTT.

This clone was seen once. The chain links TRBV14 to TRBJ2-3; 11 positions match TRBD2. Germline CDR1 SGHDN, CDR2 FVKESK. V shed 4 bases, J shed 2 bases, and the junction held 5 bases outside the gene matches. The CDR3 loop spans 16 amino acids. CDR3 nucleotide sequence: TGTGCCAGCAGCCCCCGGACTAGCGGGTTCACAGATACGCAGTATTTT. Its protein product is CASSPRTSGFTDTQYF.

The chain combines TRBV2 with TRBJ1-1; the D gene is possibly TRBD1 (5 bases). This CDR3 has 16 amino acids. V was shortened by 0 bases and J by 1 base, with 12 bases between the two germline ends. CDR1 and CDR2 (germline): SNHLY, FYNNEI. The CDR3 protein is CASSEALRDSNTEAFF. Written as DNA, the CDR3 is TGTGCCAGCAGTGAAGCGCTTAGGGACTCGAACACTGAAGCTTTCTTT.

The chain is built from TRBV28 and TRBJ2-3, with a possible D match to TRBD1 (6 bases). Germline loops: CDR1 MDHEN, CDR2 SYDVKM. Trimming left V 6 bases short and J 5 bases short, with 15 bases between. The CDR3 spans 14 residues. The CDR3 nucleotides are TGTGCCAGCAGACCGACAGGAGATGGAGATACGCAGTATTTT. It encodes CASRPTGDGDTQYF. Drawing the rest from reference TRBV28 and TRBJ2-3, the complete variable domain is DVKVTQSSRYLVKRTGEKVFLECVQDMDHENMFWYRQDPGLGLRLIYFSYDVKMKEKGDIPEGYSVSREKKERFSLILESASTNQTSMYLCASRPTGDGDTQYFGPGTRLTVL.

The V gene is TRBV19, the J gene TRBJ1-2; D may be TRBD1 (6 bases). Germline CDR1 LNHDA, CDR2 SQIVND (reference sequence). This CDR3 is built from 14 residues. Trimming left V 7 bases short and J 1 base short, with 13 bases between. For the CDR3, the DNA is TGTGCCAGTAACGATCCAGGGGTTAACTATGGCTACACCTTC. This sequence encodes CASNDPGVNYGYTF.

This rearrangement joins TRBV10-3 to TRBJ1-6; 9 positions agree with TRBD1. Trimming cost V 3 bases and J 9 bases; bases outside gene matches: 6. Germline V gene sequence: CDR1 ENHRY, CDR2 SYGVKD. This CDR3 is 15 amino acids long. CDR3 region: CAISDSGQGGSPLHF. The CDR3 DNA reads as TGTGCCATCAGTGATTCGGGACAGGGAGGTTCACCCCTCCACTTT.